These 6 T cell receptor beta chains were sequenced from one sample in a study of blood T cell repertoires in COVID-19. The table came from immunoSEQ multiplex PCR; TCRdb's copy has only in-frame clones and leaves some out. The table includes approximately 79,000 clones, around 80% detected once. The sequenced material came from peripheral blood. These receptors all come from a man aged 45-60 years with COVID-19, enrolled during active disease.

The rearrangement uses TRBV9 and TRBJ2-1; a possible D gene is TRBD1 (5 bases). V lost 0 bases and J 0 bases, leaving 13 bases between the germline ends. The CDR3 spans 17 residues. The germline V gene encodes CDR1 SGDLS and CDR2 YYNGEE. This CDR3 reads CASSVGATGSSYNEQFF. The CDR3 region has the DNA TGTGCCAGCAGCGTAGGGGCCACAGGTAGCTCCTACAATGAGCAGTTCTTC.

CDR3 sequence reads: CASLTYRGEQPQHF. The CDR3 DNA sequence: TGTGCCAGCCTAACCTACCGGGGGGAACAGCCCCAGCATTTT. The chain recombines TRBV28 with TRBJ1-5; possible D gene TRBD1, 5 bases. The CDR3 length is 14 residues. CDR1 and CDR2 from the germline V gene are MDHEN and SYDVKM. Trimming pared 8 bases from V and 7 bases from J, leaving 18 bases between.

This clone was picked up a small number of times. The chain is built from TRBV24-1 and TRBJ1-5; D might be TRBD1 (5 bases). This CDR3 region has 15 residues. V gave up 4 bases and J gave up 5 bases, with 14 bases separating them. In germline, CDR1 is KGHDR, CDR2 SFDVKD. The CDR3 region is CATSDRGAGHQPQHF. The CDR3 DNA is TGTGCCACCAGTGACCGTGGAGCAGGGCATCAGCCCCAGCATTTT.

The J gene is TRBJ1-4, the V gene TRBV9; D not resolved. With 7 bases removed from V and 8 bases from J, the gap between germline ends came to 12 bases. There are 12 residues in the CDR3. Germline loops: CDR1 SGDLS, CDR2 YYNGEE. CDR3 loop: CASHYLEEKLFF. In DNA form, the CDR3 reads TGTGCCAGCCACTACTTGGAGGAAAAACTGTTTTTT.

The V and J genes are TRBV6-2 or TRBV6-3 and TRBJ1-1; weak D call: TRBD1 (5 bases). CDR3 length: 14 residues. Trimming left V 3 bases short and J 4 bases short, with 12 bases between. Germline V gene sequence: CDR1 MNHEY, CDR2 SVGEGT. The CDR3 DNA follows: TGTGCCAGCAGTTATTTCTCAGGGTCCACTGAAGCTTTCTTT. Protein sequence: CASSYFSGSTEAFF.

V is TRBV19 and J is TRBJ2-4; D may be TRBD2 (6 bases). Trimming removed 6 bases at V and 2 bases at J, with 17 bases between. Germline V CDR1 and CDR2: LNHDA, SQIVND (reference sequence). The CDR3 length is 16 residues. The CDR3 spells CASSRRGGITKNIQYF. DNA for the CDR3: TGTGCCAGTAGCCGCAGAGGAGGGATAACCAAAAACATTCAGTACTTC. Filled out from reference TRBV19 and TRBJ2-4, the complete variable domain reads DGGITQSPKYLFRKEGQNVTLSCEQNLNHDAMYWYRQDPGQGLRLIYYSQIVNDFQKGDIAEGYSVSREKKESFPLTVTSAQKNPTAFYLCASSRRGGITKNIQYFGAGTRLSVL.